This T cell receptor beta chain was identified during a study of cytomegalovirus exposure and HLA in healthy donors (dated by TCRdb to between 2016 and 2019). Broadly, across the study: According to an earlier analysis of several hundred of the donors, about 179 million T cells yielded 117 million unique TCR beta sequences and less than 300 Gb of sequence data. An early release that covered roughly 600 HLA-typed donors contained 300 to 350 gigabases of sequencing data and 65 million to 100 million unique TCR sequences. Of the 300 to 500 genotyped donors, roughly 80% were placed in the genetic ancestry cluster associated with self-reported Caucasian donors. The study was designed to test whether signatures of past pathogen exposure could be identified by cataloging public T cell receptors. Using immunosequencing, the study profiled T cell repertoires from 666 subjects and related those repertoires to cytomegalovirus serostatus. Along with the approximately 650-subject first cohort, a separate validation cohort of over a hundred different subjects was used. To predict cytomegalovirus infection status, the study brought together high-throughput TCR immunosequencing, statistical association of individual TCRs with disease status, and machine learning. A later analysis re-examined previously published TCR beta repertoires from about 700 donors and added high-resolution HLA genotyping to investigate patterns of TCR occurrence. Rather than using new phenotypic data, the later analysis identified candidate immune exposures from TCR beta sequences and from how often those sequences occurred across donors. An earlier analysis of roughly 600 of the donors used high-throughput TCR beta sequencing to judge whether each TCR beta V gene segment behaved as functional or pseudogenic. Donor age, sex, ethnicity and CMV serostatus were collected together with the repertoire data. In a later genetic analysis, genome-wide SNP genotypes for about 55% of the roughly 700 donors were used, and that subset was treated as a discovery cohort. All discovery cohort repertoires had been generated on a single sequencing platform. Both class I and class II loci were covered by HLA typing, at four-digit resolution. The number of typed donors differed by locus: about 620-640 for A, B, C, DRB1 and DQB1; some 500 for DQA1; 600 to 610 for DPA1; and roughly 490 for DPB1. A handful of DR-DQ haplotypes were handled as single units for association and clustering because linkage in the cohort was strong. Among about 370 genotyped donors of the cohort, an average of approximately 200,000 unique TCR beta nucleotide sequences was sequenced per donor, of which roughly 17% were non-productive. Overall study results and their limits: Most TCR sequences were seen in very few donors, while some public TCRs were found in many individuals. Because HLA typing was missing for some donors at each locus, association tests included only the typed subset. Compared with equally common non-associated chains, HLA-associated TCR beta chains in a later analysis were more clonally expanded and had lower generation probabilities. According to a later analysis, TCR association rates differed among HLA loci, with DRB1 alleles showing the most associated TCRs and HLA-C alleles showing the fewest. When HLA alleles, especially DR and DQ, strongly co-occurred, attributing TCR associations to individual alleles was difficult. In the study, around 150 TCR beta chains were listed as associated with cytomegalovirus. The presence/absence analyses assumed that sequencing depth was roughly uniform across donors, and that assumption may not be true. A cluster of highly shared sequence variants was judged likely to be a technical artifact of the sequencing pipeline. An earlier analysis of approximately 600 of the donors showed that most TCR beta V segments appeared in productive rearrangements either about 87% or about 30% of the time, which broadly matched IMGT annotations. The classifier was reported to diagnose cytomegalovirus status with high specificity and sensitivity in both the original cohort and the validation cohort. In this cohort, only TCR beta chains were sequenced, and detectable features were limited by the absence of alpha or paired-chain data. In vitro tests confirmed that three of the cytomegalovirus-associated TCR beta chains recognize cytomegalovirus antigens. Some IMGT-functional V segments, including TRBV6-2 and TRBV6-3, could not be distinguished by the 87-base-pair reads and were therefore excluded. It was suggested by the authors that the approach could potentially be generalized to other disease states and immunological phenotypes. According to a later analysis, parvovirus B19, influenza, CMV and Epstein-Barr virus appeared linked to several top co-occurrence clusters. In a later genetic analysis, fewer N-insertions in productive TCRs were reported among donors in an Asian-associated ancestry cluster than the approximately 670-donor mean. At a false discovery rate of 0.05, a later analysis linked around 15,000 TCR beta sequences to specific HLA alleles. A later analysis found that most CMV-associated TCR beta chains appeared HLA-restricted, with HLA associations seemingly driven largely by CMV exposure. A further reported finding was that TCR beta sequences accurately predicted the HLA-A and HLA-B alleles for most subjects in the first cohort. The only immune exposure information available for the cohort was CMV serostatus. The earlier analysis of fewer than 750 of the donors excluded 15 to 20 rarely observed V segments, including chromosome 9 orphons, because counts were too low. Correlated functional status among segregating V segments might reflect linkage disequilibrium, but an unknown experimental factor could not be ruled out. V-gene and J-gene trimming of TCR beta chains was associated with a missense DCLRE1C variant in a later genetic analysis, and the association was replicated in an independent cohort.

Concerning this clone itself: It lacks a known antigen. The sample holds no much larger clone one base away, and base qualities are not on file.

V lost 1 base and J lost 8 bases; the stretch between them is 12 bases long. CDR1 and CDR2 (SGHRS, YFSETQ) derive from the germline V gene. From the cysteine through the phenylalanine, the CDR3 covers 13 amino acids. Only CDR3 DNA is held: 39 bases, read in frame from base 1. The receptor library was made with the immunoSEQ multiplex PCR assay. For the multiplex PCR, a mixture combining 60 forward primers for TCR Vbeta segments and 13 reverse primers for TCR Jbeta segments was used. The CDR3 region of rearranged TCR beta genes was amplified from genomic DNA with a multiplex PCR assay. The Illumina HiSeq System was used to sequence the amplified TCR beta libraries as 87-base-pair reads. The original methods were these. Across the 666 repertoires, a later analysis counted roughly 84 million unique TCR beta chains, approximately 10 million of which were shared by at least two donors. Raw reads were error-corrected and collapsed into unique sequences with a nearest-neighbor algorithm that merged closely related sequences to remove PCR and sequencing errors. To assign V, D and J gene segments, CDR3 sequences were aligned to IMGT reference sequences. Each retained sequence needed at least a six-nucleotide match to both a V gene segment and a J gene segment. Rearrangements were classified as productive when the CDR3 lacked stop codons and remained in frame with V and J, and all other rearrangements were classified as non-productive. Following IMGT convention, CDR3 was defined as the stretch from the second conserved V-encoded cysteine up to the conserved J-encoded phenylalanine. The earlier analysis of 450 to 750 of the donors excluded any sequence lacking an unambiguous match to a single V gene segment. An earlier analysis of a few hundred of the donors called V segments functional above 56.7% productive rearrangements and segregating when the between-donor standard deviation exceeded 5%. To diagnose cytomegalovirus status from the catalog of TCR beta chain sequences, a statistical classification framework was built. V and J gene assignment, in a later analysis, came from comparing TCR nucleotide sequences with IMGT/GENE-DB human TR gene sequences. The TCRdist pipeline was used in a later analysis to assign CDR3 sequences and most-parsimonious VDJ recombination scenarios. A later analysis defined each TCR beta chain by its CDR3 amino acid sequence plus V-gene family, and excluded reads lacking a unique V-gene family. A later analysis removed several hundred highly shared, low-generation-probability nucleotide sequences to deal with suspected cross-contamination and a sequencing artifact. For each public chain, a later analysis derived a clonal expansion index from normalized ranks of inferred template counts within each repertoire. A later analysis computed generation probabilities with a VDJ recombination model fitted to out-of-frame rearrangements, and checked the results against IGoR. Hypergeometric tests were used in a later analysis to score TCR-TCR, TCR-HLA and TCR-CMV co-occurrence, with a repertoire-size bias correction applied to the TCR pairs. In a later analysis, false discovery rates were estimated by permuting HLA or CMV assignments 20 times. In a later analysis, co-occurring TCRs were grouped with DBSCAN, and TCRdist sequence similarity was added when clustering was performed within HLA-allele-positive subsets. For co-occurrence clustering, repertoires with fewer than 30,000 or more than 120,000 public chains were excluded, along with roughly 5 repertoires with anomalous nucleotide sharing. TCRdb re-hosts the immuneACCESS table, in-frame sequences only. Its copies lack some clones; in the studies checked, an unresolved V gene accounts for under half of them, and the cause for the rest is not known. That table gives V, J and clone size, and the DNA gave D and trimming. The sample records around 110,000 clones, 70% to 80% of which are singletons. The ten largest clones take up less than 3.5% of the sample.

The cohort consisted of 666 healthy bone marrow donors. All cohort members were sampled while nominally healthy, although unrecorded immune exposures were likely present. The donor was CMV seronegative and was included in the group of over 300 seronegative cohort members. A peripheral blood sample was provided by each donor, and peripheral blood mononuclear cells were used for TCR beta sequencing. Genomic DNA was extracted from the blood cell samples with the Qiagen DNeasy Blood Extraction Kit. The receptor comes from a female donor in good health and CMV-seronegative. Sequenced material: PBMCs. Here the chain combines TRBV5-1 and TRBJ1-2; there is no confident call for the D gene. The bases are TGCGCCAGCAGCTTGATCGGCAGCGAGGGCTACACCTTC. This encodes CASSLIGSEGYTF.